The sequence of this TCR beta chain was determined in a study of cytomegalovirus exposure and HLA in healthy donors. Points from the study as a whole: The authors excluded some V segments, including TRBV6-2 and TRBV6-3, as indistinguishable. Earlier results showed most TCR beta V segments being productive about 87% or about 30% of the time. On later analysis, the bulk of CMV-associated TCR beta chains appeared to be HLA-restricted.

Germline-derived CDR1 and CDR2 are SGHNT and YYREEE (reference sequence). The CDR3 is made up of 16 amino acids. V was trimmed by 0 bases and J by 7 bases, leaving 19 bases between them. Details on this clone: Its antigen is unidentified.

PCR was performed using 60 Vbeta and 13 Jbeta primers. Here immunoSEQ multiplex PCR was the method, and the copy in TCRdb shows in-frame clones only, minus some. The sample contains 200,000 or so clones, 82% of which appear only once. The TCR was taken from a boy younger than 10 in good health and CMV-seronegative. The chain links TRBV5-4 to TRBJ1-1, with D possibly being TRBD1 (5 bases). Material: PBMCs. The CDR3 sequence is CASSLALTGGEGEAFF. The CDR3 DNA follows: TGTGCCAGCAGCTTGGCTCTGACCGGGGGGGAAGGTGAAGCTTTCTTT.